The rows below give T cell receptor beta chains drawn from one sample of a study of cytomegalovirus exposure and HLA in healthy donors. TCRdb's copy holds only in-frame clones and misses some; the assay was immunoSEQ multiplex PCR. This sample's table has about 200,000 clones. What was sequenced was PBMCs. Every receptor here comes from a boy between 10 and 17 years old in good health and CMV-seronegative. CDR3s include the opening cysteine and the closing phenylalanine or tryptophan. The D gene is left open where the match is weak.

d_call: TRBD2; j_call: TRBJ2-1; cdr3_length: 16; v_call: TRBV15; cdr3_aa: CATRGGRADLYNEQFF; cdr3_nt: TGTGCCACCAGGGGGGGGAGAGCGGACTTATACAATGAGCAGTTCTTC
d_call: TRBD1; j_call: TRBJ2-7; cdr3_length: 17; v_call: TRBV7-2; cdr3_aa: CASSFAPGTGFLYEQYF; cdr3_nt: TGTGCCAGCAGCTTCGCCCCCGGGACAGGTTTTTTATACGAGCAGTACTTC
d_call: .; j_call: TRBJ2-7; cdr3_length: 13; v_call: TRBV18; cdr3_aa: CASSSGVGYEQYF; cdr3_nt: TGTGCCAGCTCATCGGGAGTTGGGTACGAGCAGTACTTC
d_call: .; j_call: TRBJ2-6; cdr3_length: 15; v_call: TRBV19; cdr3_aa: CASTLFPSGANVLTF; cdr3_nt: TGTGCCAGTACTCTTTTTCCCTCTGGGGCCAACGTCCTGACTTTC
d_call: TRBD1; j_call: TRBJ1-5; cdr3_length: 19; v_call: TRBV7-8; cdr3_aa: CASSLRERTDRGRKEPQHF; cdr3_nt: TGTGCCAGCAGCTTAAGGGAAAGAACGGACAGGGGGCGAAAGGAGCCCCAGCATTTT
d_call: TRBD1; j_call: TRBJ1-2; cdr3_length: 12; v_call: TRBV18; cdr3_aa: CASSPLTGGYTF; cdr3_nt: TGTGCCAGCTCACCACTGACAGGGGGCTACACCTTC
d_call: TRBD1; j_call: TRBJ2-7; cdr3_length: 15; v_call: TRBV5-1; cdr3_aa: CASSLATTGTGEQYF; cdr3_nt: TGCGCCAGCAGCTTGGCCACGACAGGGACGGGCGAGCAGTACTTC
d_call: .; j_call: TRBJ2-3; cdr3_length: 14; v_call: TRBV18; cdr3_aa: CASSRAGPTGTQYF; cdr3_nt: TGTGCCAGCTCCCGGGCGGGCCCAACGGGTACGCAGTATTTT
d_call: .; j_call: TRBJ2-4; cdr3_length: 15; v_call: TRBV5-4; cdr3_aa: CASSRKTGSQNIQYF; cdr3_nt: TGTGCCAGCAGCCGAAAGACTGGCAGCCAAAACATTCAGTACTTC
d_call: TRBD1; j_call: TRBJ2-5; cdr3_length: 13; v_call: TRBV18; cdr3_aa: CASSRDREETQYF; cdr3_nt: TGTGCCAGCTCACGGGACAGAGAAGAGACCCAGTACTTC
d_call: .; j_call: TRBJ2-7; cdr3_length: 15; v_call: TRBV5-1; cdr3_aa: CASSWGGTGDNEQYF; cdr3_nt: TGCGCCAGCAGCTGGGGGGGGACAGGCGATAACGAGCAGTACTTC
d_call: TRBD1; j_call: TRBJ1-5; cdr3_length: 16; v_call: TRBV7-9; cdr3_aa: CASSTSRDRGVQPQHF; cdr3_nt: TGTGCCAGCAGCACCAGCCGGGACAGGGGAGTGCAGCCCCAGCATTTT
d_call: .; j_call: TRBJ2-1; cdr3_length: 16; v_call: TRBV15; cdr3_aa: CATSRVPGQLNNEQFF; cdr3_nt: TGTGCCACCAGCAGGGTCCCGGGACAACTAAACAATGAGCAGTTCTTC
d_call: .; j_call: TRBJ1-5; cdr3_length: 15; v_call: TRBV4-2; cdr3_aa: CASSQAYRDNQPQHF; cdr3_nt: TGTGCCAGCAGCCAGGCCTACAGGGACAATCAGCCCCAGCATTTT
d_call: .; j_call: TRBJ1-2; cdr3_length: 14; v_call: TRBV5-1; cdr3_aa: CASSLGLGGYGYTF; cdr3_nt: TGCGCCAGCAGCTTGGGTCTAGGAGGCTATGGCTACACCTTC
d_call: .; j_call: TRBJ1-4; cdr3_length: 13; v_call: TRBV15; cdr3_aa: CAGRKRGGEKLFF; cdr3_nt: TGTGCCGGCCGGAAGCGGGGGGGTGAAAAACTGTTTTTT
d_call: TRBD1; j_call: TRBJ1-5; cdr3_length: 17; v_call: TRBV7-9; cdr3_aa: CASSLARDRGLNQPQHF; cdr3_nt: TGTGCCAGCAGCTTAGCTCGGGACAGGGGGCTAAATCAGCCCCAGCATTTT
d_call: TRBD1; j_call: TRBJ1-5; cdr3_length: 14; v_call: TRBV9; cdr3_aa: CASSAGGVNQPQHF; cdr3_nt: TGTGCCAGCAGCGCAGGGGGAGTCAATCAGCCCCAGCATTTT
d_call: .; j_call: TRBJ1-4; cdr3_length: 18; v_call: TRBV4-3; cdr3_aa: CASSQGGGRAAGSEKLFF; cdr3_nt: TGCGCCAGCAGCCAAGGTGGAGGGCGGGCTGCCGGGAGTGAAAAACTGTTTTTT
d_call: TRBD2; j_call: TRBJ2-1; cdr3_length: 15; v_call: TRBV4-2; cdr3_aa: CASSPTSGGGRGQFF; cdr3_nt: TGTGCCAGCAGCCCAACTAGCGGGGGGGGGCGCGGGCAGTTCTTC
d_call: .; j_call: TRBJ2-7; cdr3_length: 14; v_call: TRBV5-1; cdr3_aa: CASSLAAGNYEQYF; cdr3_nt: TGCGCCAGCAGCTTGGCCGCAGGGAACTACGAGCAGTACTTC
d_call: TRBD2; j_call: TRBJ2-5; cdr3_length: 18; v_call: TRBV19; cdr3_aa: CASTPGSGSGGHWETQYF; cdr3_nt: TGTGCCAGTACCCCCGGTTCGGGTAGCGGGGGCCACTGGGAGACCCAGTACTTC
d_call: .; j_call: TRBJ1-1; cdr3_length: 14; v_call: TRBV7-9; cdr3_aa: CASSLFQGSSEAFF; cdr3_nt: TGTGCCAGCAGCTTATTTCAGGGGAGTTCTGAAGCTTTCTTT
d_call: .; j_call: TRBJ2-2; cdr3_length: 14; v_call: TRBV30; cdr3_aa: CAWSSQIDTGELFF; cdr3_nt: TGTGCCTGGAGTTCACAGATTGACACCGGGGAGCTGTTTTTT
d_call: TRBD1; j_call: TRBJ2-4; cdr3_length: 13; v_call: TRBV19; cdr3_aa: CASSRDRGNIQYF; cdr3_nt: TGTGCCAGTAGTAGGGACAGGGGAAACATTCAGTACTTC
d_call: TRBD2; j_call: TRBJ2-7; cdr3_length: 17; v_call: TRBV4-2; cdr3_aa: CASSQEGTSGGTYEQYF; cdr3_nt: TGTGCCAGCAGCCAAGAAGGCACTAGCGGGGGGACCTACGAGCAGTACTTC
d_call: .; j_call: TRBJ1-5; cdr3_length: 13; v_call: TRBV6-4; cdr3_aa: CASSAEGGQPQHF; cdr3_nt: TGTGCCAGCAGTGCGGAGGGAGGACAGCCCCAGCATTTT
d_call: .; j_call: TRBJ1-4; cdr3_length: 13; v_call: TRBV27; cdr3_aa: CASRAGGREKLFF; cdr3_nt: TGTGCCAGCAGGGCCGGTGGGCGAGAAAAACTGTTTTTT
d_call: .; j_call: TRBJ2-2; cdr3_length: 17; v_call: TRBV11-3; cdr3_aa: CASSLVFGMVDTGELFF; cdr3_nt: TGTGCCAGCAGCTTAGTCTTCGGGATGGTAGACACCGGGGAGCTGTTTTTT
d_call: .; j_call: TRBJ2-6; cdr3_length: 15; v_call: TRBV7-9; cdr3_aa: CASSLSESGANVLTF; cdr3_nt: TGTGCCAGCAGCCTTTCTGAGTCTGGGGCCAACGTCCTGACTTTC
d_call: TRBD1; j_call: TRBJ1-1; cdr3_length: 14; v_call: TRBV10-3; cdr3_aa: CAISGGTGDTEAFF; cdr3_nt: TGTGCCATCAGTGGGGGGACAGGTGATACTGAAGCTTTCTTT
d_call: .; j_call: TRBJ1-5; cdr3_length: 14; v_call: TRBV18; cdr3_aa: CASSEETVNQPQHF; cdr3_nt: TGTGCCAGCTCAGAGGAGACGGTCAATCAGCCCCAGCATTTT
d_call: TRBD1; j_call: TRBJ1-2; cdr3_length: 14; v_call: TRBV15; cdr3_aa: CATSREQGMGGYTF; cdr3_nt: TGTGCCACCAGCAGGGAACAGGGGATGGGTGGCTACACCTTC
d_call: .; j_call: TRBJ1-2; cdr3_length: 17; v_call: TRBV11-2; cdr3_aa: CASSSLRRSAANYGYTF; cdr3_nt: TGTGCCAGCAGCTCTCTCCGGCGGTCAGCCGCTAACTATGGCTACACCTTC
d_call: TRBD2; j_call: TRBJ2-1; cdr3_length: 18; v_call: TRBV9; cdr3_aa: CASSVRKVAGGSYNEQFF; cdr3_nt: TGTGCCAGCAGCGTAAGAAAGGTAGCGGGGGGCTCCTACAATGAGCAGTTCTTC
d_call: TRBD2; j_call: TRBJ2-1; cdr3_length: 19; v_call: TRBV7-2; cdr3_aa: CASSLGLAGGLPSYNEQFF; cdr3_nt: TGTGCCAGCAGCCTCGGACTAGCGGGGGGACTTCCCTCCTACAATGAGCAGTTCTTC
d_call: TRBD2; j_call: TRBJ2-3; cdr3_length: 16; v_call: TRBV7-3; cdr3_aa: CASSSGLAGKKDTQYF; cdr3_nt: TGTGCCAGCAGCTCGGGACTAGCGGGGAAAAAAGATACGCAGTATTTT